This T cell receptor (beta chain) was captured by sequencing in a study of blood T cell repertoires in COVID-19 (TCRdb year 2020). A note on the overall study: The collaborator samples originated in the United States, Italy and Spain and spanned the acute and convalescent phases of COVID-19. The material from the prospective study consisted of cDNA or gDNA derived from T cells, B-cell-depleted T cells, or PBMCs. The repertoires were released in a freely available public database intended as a resource for research on the immune response to SARS-CoV-2. The sample metadata nearly always contained a de-identified subject ID, COVID-19 status, age in years and sex. HLA class I and class II types, where available, came from metadata supplied by the sample provider rather than from assay-based typing. The samples were drawn from two sources: the first 160 participants of the ongoing ImmuneRACE study, and some 1,300 subjects contributed by 6 global collaborators. The dataset comprised deeply sampled blood TCRbeta repertoires from subjects exposed to, actively infected with, or recovered from COVID-19.

The research as a whole found: The amount of clinical and demographic metadata varied by source and participant and was provided uncurated.

The collaborating institutions used their own protocols to collect whole blood in K2EDTA tubes. Collaborator samples were shipped for TCRbeta analysis as frozen whole blood, isolated PBMCs, or DNA extracted from either sample type. TCRbeta CDR3 regions were amplified from genomic DNA using the immunoSEQ Assay, a bias-controlled multiplex PCR. In the paper's pipeline: Within the assay, amplification of reference gene primers was used to estimate how many nucleated cells each sample contained. To quantify the absolute abundance of each unique TCRbeta CDR3 rearrangement, sequence reads were collapsed and filtered. For each sample, productive Simpson clonality was calculated as the square root of Simpson's diversity index over productive rearrangements. Here the immuneACCESS table is served through TCRdb, limited to in-frame sequences with V and J called. Missing clones are a known gap in these copies; in checked studies unresolved V genes cover under half, and the rest lacks a known reason. That table supplies the V and J calls and clone size; D and trimming were determined from the DNA. The sample includes about 170,000 clones, with approximately 84% observed a single time. The top ten clonotypes cover roughly an eighth of the sample.

Of note for this clone: Its binding antigen is unknown. No per-base quality is available; no much larger clone lies one base away.

The junction carries 13 bases between V and J, which are trimmed by 4 bases and 2 bases respectively. From the cysteine through the phenylalanine, the CDR3 covers 14 amino acids. The entry retains the CDR3 DNA only, 42 bases that are in frame from base 1. The germline V gene provides CDR1 SGHRS and CDR2 YFSETQ. The source of this sequence is a young man with active or convalescent COVID-19. Recombination connected TRBV5-1 to TRBJ2-7; the D gene is possibly TRBD2, with 6 bases matching. Sequenced input: peripheral blood. The DNA reads as follows: TGCGCCAGCAGCCCCCACTGGGAGGCCTACGAGCAGTACTTC. Protein translation: CASSPHWEAYEQYF.